A few counts support the clone carrying this TCR beta chain. Sample-barcoded 5' priming and a J-beta primer mix drove a second PCR of roughly 7 to 11 cycles. TCRdb re-called the 5' RACE reads through MiXCR, storing one row per CDR3 protein. Counted here are about 1.1 million distinct CDR3 sequences, 30% to 40% occurring once; the ten biggest clones make up 10% to 15%. The data derive from a study of blood T cells in healthy people across ages. V dropped 3 bases and J dropped 8 bases, with 13 bases sitting between them. The CDR3 length is 15 residues. The V gene's germline CDR1 is KGHDR and CDR2 SFDVKD.

The rearrangement joins TRBV24-1 to TRBJ1-6; no firm D call. Sequencing was done on a sample of blood. This receptor was taken from a man aged 18 to 30 in good health. The CDR3 bases are TGTGCCACCAGTGATAGGACTGACCGAGATTCACCCCTCCACTTT. It encodes CATSDRTDRDSPLHF.